This passage covers 30 T cell receptor beta chains from one sample sequenced in a study of T cell responses to AZD1222 COVID-19 vaccine (dated by TCRdb to the early 2020s). Library method: the immunoSEQ multiplex PCR assay. The table was pulled from immuneACCESS by TCRdb, which kept in-frame rearrangements only. Such tables lose some clones; where checked, under half of the loss comes from unresolved V genes, and the rest has no known cause. Here the sample has about 140,000 clones; around 91% occur a single time. The ten largest clones take up roughly 1.7% of the sample. The time point tag for this specimen amounts to: baseline before first vaccination. This sample comprised peripheral blood, obtained on day 0 of AZD1222 vaccination. These receptors originate from an adult in good health.

Points on this clone: Other DNA sequences of this sample code for an identical CDR3. V and J are TRBV3-1 (or the pseudogene TRBV3-2) and TRBJ1-1; maybe TRBD1 (5 bases). Between the trimmed V and J ends, which lost 5 bases and 1 base, there was a span of 8 bases. The CDR3 consists of 13 residues. The germline CDR1 and CDR2 sequences are LGHDT and YNNKEL (reference sequence). Here the CDR3 reads CASSATGNTEAFF. CDR3 DNA sequence: TGTGCCAGCAGCGCTACAGGGAACACTGAAGCTTTCTTT.

V and J are TRBV24-1 and TRBJ1-1; D gene unclear. Germline V gene data show CDR1 as KGHDR and CDR2 as SFDVKD. This CDR3 comprises 12 residues. The V and J ends lost 5 bases and 5 bases respectively, with 8 bases between them. The CDR3 loop reads CATSAWGTEAFF. CDR3 DNA sequence: TGTGCCACCAGTGCATGGGGTACTGAAGCTTTCTTT.

V is TRBV30 and J is TRBJ2-1; 11 bases map to TRBD1. CDR3 length equals 17 residues. The germline CDR1 and CDR2 sequences are GTSNPN and SVGIG (reference sequence). The V gene end was trimmed by 3 bases and the J gene end by 1 base; junction bases not matched to a gene: 8. The CDR3 is CAWSRTGGGGSYNEQFF. As DNA, the CDR3 is TGTGCCTGGAGCCGGACAGGGGGCGGAGGGTCCTACAATGAGCAGTTCTTC.

The CDR3 DNA reads as TGCGCCAGCAGCCCTCGCCCCACAGCCGGCAATCAGCCCCAGCATTTT. Residues: CASSPRPTAGNQPQHF. This chain joins TRBV4-1 and TRBJ1-5; D ambiguous. This CDR3 comprises 16 residues. Trimming pared 4 bases from V and 2 bases from J, leaving 15 bases between. CDR1 and CDR2 (germline): MGHRA, YSYEKL.

This sequence joins TRBV18 and TRBJ1-5, with 8 bases that match TRBD1. V trimming: 3 bases; J trimming: 1 base; junction bases outside the gene matches: 5. CDR1 is KGHSH, CDR2 LQKENI, per germline. This CDR3 spans 16 amino acids. For the CDR3, the DNA is TGTGCCAGCTCACCCCAGACAGGGGTAAGCAATCAGCCCCAGCATTTT. It codes for CASSPQTGVSNQPQHF. The variable domain in full, completed from reference TRBV18 and TRBJ1-5, reads NAGVMQNPRHLVRRRGQEARLRCSPMKGHSHVYWYRQLPEEGLKFMVYLQKENIIDESGMPKERFSAEFPKEGPSILRIQQVVRGDSAAYFCASSPQTGVSNQPQHFGDGTRLSIL.

The DNA of the CDR3 is TGTGCCAGCACCTCAGCGGGAAGCACAGATACGCAGTATTTT. Translation: CASTSAGSTDTQYF. This sequence joins TRBV9 and TRBJ2-3, with 7 bases that match TRBD2. The CDR3 runs 14 residues. V gave up 6 bases and J gave up 0 bases; unmatched junction bases: 4. The V gene's germline CDR1 is SGDLS and CDR2 YYNGEE.

The chain uses TRBV7-3 and TRBJ1-6; D is unclear. Germline V gene lookup returns CDR1 SGHTA and CDR2 FQGTGA. Trimming stripped 5 bases from V and 5 bases from J, with 13 bases between. The CDR3 loop spans 15 amino acids. In DNA, the CDR3 is TGTGCCAGCAGCCGAACACCGTTCGATAATTCACCCCTCCACTTT. Encoded protein: CASSRTPFDNSPLHF.

This chain joins TRBV27 and TRBJ2-7; 8 nucleotides match TRBD2. Germline loops: CDR1 MNHEY, CDR2 SMNVEV (reference sequence). The CDR3 sequence is 18 residues long. V lost 1 base, J lost 6 bases, and 17 bases stayed unmatched. DNA for the CDR3: TGTGCCAGCAGTTTATGGCTCGGGGGGGCGCCACCGTCGGGCGAGCAGTACTTC. It specifies CASSLWLGGAPPSGEQYF.

This clone was counted a single time. The chain has TRBV6-5 and TRBJ2-2, with 10 bases fitting TRBD1. Germline CDR1 is MNHEY and CDR2 is SVGAGI. The CDR3 consists of 15 residues. J gave up 3 bases and V 2 bases, and 0 bases lay outside the gene matches. CDR3 protein: CASSYGTGDTGELFF. DNA for the CDR3: TGTGCCAGCAGTTACGGGACAGGGGACACCGGGGAGCTGTTTTTT.

DNA for the CDR3: TGTGCCAGCAGCGCTACGGACAGTCGAACTGAAGCTTTCTTT. Its protein is CASSATDSRTEAFF. The rearrangement uses TRBV9 and TRBJ1-1, with a weak D call TRBD1 (6 bases). Trimming cost V 3 bases and J 5 bases, with 14 bases left between them. CDR1 is SGDLS, CDR2 YYNGEE, per germline. The CDR3 covers 14 residues.

V is TRBV25-1 and J is TRBJ1-1; 8 positions agree with TRBD1. Germline lookup yields CDR1 MGHDK and CDR2 SYGVNS. The V gene end was trimmed by 5 bases and the J gene end by 11 bases; junction bases not matched to a gene: 7. This CDR3 comprises 12 residues. In DNA, the CDR3 is TGTGCCAGCAGTTTAACAGGGGGGACGGCTTTCTTT. Amino acid sequence: CASSLTGGTAFF.

The rearrangement joins TRBV24-1 to TRBJ2-5; 8 positions match TRBD2. The junction had 6 bases not matched to a gene; V was cut back by 9 bases and J by 1 base. CDR3 length: 14 residues. The germline V gene has CDR1 KGHDR and CDR2 SFDVKD. CDR3 in DNA: TGTGCCACCGCGAGTAGCGGGACCCAAGAGACCCAGTACTTC. Its translation: CATASSGTQETQYF.

The rearrangement uses TRBV19 and TRBJ1-2; the D gene is possibly TRBD1 (5 bases). The CDR3 extends over 15 amino acids. Deletions cut 5 bases from V and 8 bases from J, with 21 bases between. From germline, CDR1 is LNHDA and CDR2 SQIVND (reference sequence). The CDR3 nucleotides read TGTGCCAGTAGTCCCGCGCTTCCCCAAGGGGTAGGCTACACCTTC. It yields the protein CASSPALPQGVGYTF.

Only one count was recorded for this clone. The chain employs TRBV14 and TRBJ1-2; 11 bases map to TRBD1. Germline CDR1 is SGHDN and CDR2 is FVKESK. The CDR3 covers 14 residues. Trimming took 4 bases from V and 8 from J; bases not matched to a gene: 6. CDR3 nucleotide sequence: TGTGCCAGCAGCCCCGCGGACAGGGGGCACGGCTACACCTTC. Its translation is CASSPADRGHGYTF.

This chain uses TRBV19 with TRBJ1-4; the D is unclear. The germline CDR1 and CDR2 sequences are LNHDA and SQIVND (reference sequence). This CDR3 is built from 14 residues. V lost 4 bases and J lost 3, with 9 bases in between. CDR3 coding DNA: TGTGCCAGTAGTACCGGACGGGCTAATGAAAAACTGTTTTTT. Protein sequence: CASSTGRANEKLFF.

This clone has only one observation. The chain is built from TRBV7-3 and TRBJ1-2; the D is unclear. Germline V lookup: CDR1 SGHTA, CDR2 FQGTGA. CDR3 length: 13 residues. Trimming took 5 bases from V and 6 from J, leaving 13 bases between them. The CDR3 loop reads CASSMDPLDGYTF. The CDR3 nucleotides read TGTGCCAGCAGCATGGACCCACTCGATGGCTACACCTTC.

This chain links TRBV2 with TRBJ1-5, with 8 nucleotides matching TRBD1. This CDR3 has 13 residues. The germline V gene has CDR1 SNHLY and CDR2 FYNNEI. After removal of 6 bases from V and 5 bases from J, the junction contained 3 bases not matched to a gene. In DNA, the CDR3 is TGTGCCAGCAGAGACAGGGGTTATCAGCCCCAGCATTTT. Amino acid sequence: CASRDRGYQPQHF.

This clone was seen a few times. V is TRBV28 and J is TRBJ2-7; D gene ambiguous. Trimming removed 9 bases from V and 3 bases from J, with 9 bases in between. Germline CDR1 MDHEN, CDR2 SYDVKM. CDR3 size: 11 residues. CDR3 bases: TGTGCCAGTACTTCGATCTACGAGCAGTACTTC. It codes for CASTSIYEQYF.

The rearrangement uses TRBV2 and TRBJ1-1; no definite D call. Per the germline V gene, CDR1 is SNHLY and CDR2 is FYNNEI. The length of the CDR3 is 14 residues. The V end lost 9 bases, the J end lost 7 bases, and 21 bases lay between the germline ends. This CDR3 reads CARMEPDALGEAFF. Here the CDR3 DNA reads TGTGCCAGGATGGAGCCCGACGCCCTGGGTGAAGCTTTCTTT.

The gene calls are TRBV6-5 and TRBJ1-1, with D hard to call. Germline V gives CDR1 MNHEY, CDR2 SVGAGI. V was clipped by 0 bases and J by 4 bases, with 9 bases between them. The CDR3 is 14 residues long. The CDR3 nucleotides read TGTGCCAGCAGTTACTCGAAAATTGGCACTGAAGCTTTCTTT. Translation: CASSYSKIGTEAFF.

V is TRBV19 and J is TRBJ1-1; D call uncertain. The length of the CDR3 is 14 residues. Looked up from germline, CDR1 is LNHDA and CDR2 is SQIVND (reference sequence). The V end lost 5 bases, the J end lost 10 bases, and 20 bases lay between the germline ends. The CDR3 spells CASSDRAARSVAFF. In DNA form, the CDR3 reads TGTGCCAGTAGTGACCGGGCCGCCCGGTCGGTAGCTTTCTTT.

This clone was seen once. The V call is TRBV19, the J call TRBJ2-1; D possibly corresponds to TRBD1 (6 bases). Per the germline V gene, CDR1 is LNHDA and CDR2 is SQIVND (reference sequence). V shed 3 bases and J shed 1 base, with 7 bases lying between them. The CDR3 covers 14 residues. Here the CDR3 reads CASSMGASYNEQFF. The CDR3 DNA reads TGTGCCAGTAGTATGGGGGCGTCCTACAATGAGCAGTTCTTC. The whole variable domain, remainder taken from reference TRBV19 and TRBJ2-1, is DGGITQSPKYLFRKEGQNVTLSCEQNLNHDAMYWYRQDPGQGLRLIYYSQIVNDFQKGDIAEGYSVSREKKESFPLTVTSAQKNPTAFYLCASSMGASYNEQFFGPGTRLTVL.

The chain combines TRBV9 with TRBJ1-3, with D unresolved. The CDR3 extends over 15 amino acids. Trimming shortened V by 0 bases and J by 3 bases, and 10 bases separated the two germline ends. Germline CDR1 and CDR2: SGDLS and YYNGEE. The CDR3 spells CASSVAVGGGNTIYF. The CDR3 nucleotides read TGTGCCAGCAGCGTAGCGGTGGGCGGTGGAAACACCATATATTTT.

V is TRBV2 and J is TRBJ2-2; D ambiguous. Germline CDR1 and CDR2: SNHLY and FYNNEI. The CDR3 has 14 amino acids. V shed 0 bases and J shed 8 bases, with 10 bases lying between them. CDR3 in amino acids: CASSEALFPGELFF. CDR3 bases: TGTGCCAGCAGTGAAGCTCTTTTTCCGGGGGAGCTGTTTTTT.

The CDR3 loop reads CASSLNTQGLRDADTQYF. DNA for the CDR3: TGCGCCAGCAGCCTCAATACCCAGGGACTGAGGGATGCAGATACGCAGTATTTT. This chain connects TRBV4-1 to TRBJ2-3; tentatively, D is TRBD2 (6 bases). Trimming pared 4 bases from V and 4 bases from J, leaving 24 bases between. The CDR3 totals 18 residues. Germline V CDR1 and CDR2: MGHRA, YSYEKL.

The chain couples TRBV7-2 to TRBJ2-5, with D perhaps being TRBD1 or TRBD2 (7 bases each). V lost 7 bases and J 5 bases, leaving 17 bases between the germline ends. CDR1 is SGHTA, CDR2 FQGNSA, per germline. The CDR3 has 14 residues. CDR3 sequence reads: CASTRQGGVETQYF. CDR3 DNA sequence: TGTGCCAGCACCCGCCAGGGGGGGGTCGAGACCCAGTACTTC. The whole variable domain, remainder taken from reference TRBV7-2 and TRBJ2-5, is GAGVSQSPSNKVTEKGKDVELRCDPISGHTALYWYRQSLGQGLEFLIYFQGNSAPDKSGLPSDRFSAERTGGSVSTLTIQRTQQEDSAVYLCASTRQGGVETQYFGPGTRLLVL.

In its sample, this clone was seen a few times. The chain uses TRBV28 and TRBJ2-7, with D uncertain. Germline V CDR1 and CDR2: MDHEN, SYDVKM. V lost 2 bases and J lost 4, with 6 bases in between. The CDR3 has 12 residues. CDR3 DNA: TGTGCCAGCAGTTTAAAGGTATACGAGCAGTACTTC. Amino acid sequence: CASSLKVYEQYF.

The gene calls are TRBV7-9 and TRBJ1-1; no definite D call. The CDR3 runs to 15 residues. V lost 1 base and J lost 1, with 10 bases in between. Germline CDR1 is SEHNR and CDR2 is FQNEAQ (reference sequence). This chain's CDR3 is CASSLGWGTNTEAFF. CDR3 in DNA: TGTGCCAGCAGCTTAGGCTGGGGTACGAACACTGAAGCTTTCTTT.

J is TRBJ1-6 and V is TRBV18; 7 positions match TRBD1. J was trimmed by 11 bases and V by 2 bases; bases with no gene match: 3. This CDR3 is 13 amino acids long. From germline, CDR1 is KGHSH and CDR2 LQKENI. The CDR3 region is CASSPDRAAPLHF. The CDR3 DNA reads TGTGCCAGCTCACCAGACAGGGCGGCACCCCTCCACTTT.

The V call is TRBV3-1 (or the pseudogene TRBV3-2), the J call TRBJ1-2; D call uncertain. The germline V and J ends were trimmed by 0 bases and 4 bases, with 18 bases remaining between them. CDR1 and CDR2 from the germline V gene are LGHDT and YNNKEL (reference sequence). This CDR3 is built from 17 residues. The DNA of the CDR3 is TGTGCCAGCAGCCAAGAGCAGTTTCAGGAGACTTCCTATGGCTACACCTTC. It translates to CASSQEQFQETSYGYTF.